This T cell receptor beta chain was found in a study of T cells after yellow fever vaccination. As for this clonotype: The antigen remains undetermined.

General study points: FACS-sorted repertoires could harbor abundant contaminating bulk-population clonotypes. Researchers report a weaker secondary response that nonetheless peaked faster, day 5 versus 15.

Between the trimmed V and J ends, which lost 4 bases and 3 bases, there was a span of 11 bases. The germline V gene encodes CDR1 SGHKS and CDR2 YYEKEE (reference sequence). The CDR3 has 14 residues. TCRdb called the 5' RACE reads again in MiXCR, with one record for every CDR3 protein. The sample lists some 600,000 distinct CDR3 sequences, roughly an eighth occurring once. The chain joins TRBV5-5 to TRBJ1-5, with no clear D. This specimen was PBMCs, taken on the day of the yellow fever booster vaccination. This receptor was obtained from a man aged 25 to 45 who received the YFV17D yellow fever vaccine. CDR3 coding DNA: TGTGCCAGCAGCCGCGGGAACAACAATCAGCCCCAGCATTTT. It codes for CASSRGNNNQPQHF.